This TCR beta chain is from a study of shared clonotypes between healthy human individuals (dated by TCRdb to about 2020). Looking at the study overall: The cohort comprised two women and a few men aged 18 to 49 years. For each donor, CD4 naive and CD4 memory were each run on three plates, CD8 naive on two plates, and CD8 memory on one plate. To estimate repertoire size and how much clonotype sharing occurs between individuals, the study deeply sequenced the blood TCR repertoires of several healthy adults. To increase sequencing depth and limit assay-specific biases, TCR repertoire library preparation and sequencing were carried out by different laboratories using diverse techniques. Per donor, leukapheresis produced somewhere between about 0.8 and 9.5 billion PBMCs. Results and caveats for the whole study, not just this receptor: Even with the large sequencing depth, rarefaction of the sorted-subset datasets indicated that sequencing was incomplete. Higher generation probabilities were observed for clonotypes shared by all four sorted-subset donors than for non-shared clonotypes. Naive subsets generally had larger estimated clonotype richness than memory subsets did. Based on pairwise subsampling, the degree of clonotype sharing among donors was expected to be affected by sequencing depth. The small number of donors limited the genetic and exposure-history diversity represented. Sampling was restricted to blood, and TCR repertoires in tissue are likely to differ from TCR repertoires in blood. About 4.5% of naive CD4, 3% to 3.5% of naive CD8, 2.3% of memory CD4, and about 0.4% of memory CD8 clonotypes were shared across a handful of donors.

In the case of this clone: Its antigen is unknown. No per-base quality is available; no much larger clone lies one base away.

Using the deep immunoSEQ assay, TCR CDR3 regions were amplified from genomic DNA by multiplex PCR. For each cell subset, the extracted genomic DNA was distributed evenly across all wells of several immunoSEQ 96-well plates, and each plate served as one replicate. For sorted subsets, each replicate PCR was loaded with about 0.2 ug genomic DNA, equivalent to approximately 27,000 T cell genomes. Purified libraries were quantified with a Qubit 3.0 fluorometer, sized on a Bioanalyzer 2100, and re-quantified with the KAPA Library Quantification kit. Every immunoSEQ 96-well plate was sequenced on a separate single-read 150-cycle Illumina NextSeq 550 flow cell. Regarding the original processing steps: Because only junctional sequences without quality scores were contained in the immunoSEQ output, filtering matching that applied to full-length reads could not be performed. To assign V/J genes and CDR3, sequences were annotated using PyIR, a Python wrapper for IgBLAST v1.9, with IMGT germline references. Reads were removed for weak V/J assignments (E-value above 1e-6), missing CDR3, stop codons, out-of-frame junctions, or ambiguous translated residues. V3J clonotypes were defined as sequences sharing the same inferred V gene, J gene, and CDR3 amino acid sequence. The percentage overlap between two repertoires was calculated by dividing the number of shared unique clonotypes by the size of the smaller repertoire. RTK rarefaction, the Chao1 estimator, and Recon v2.1 estimates of unobserved clonotypes were used to assess repertoire richness. Generation probabilities were computed with OLGA for all TCRbeta clonotypes obtained by the gDNA method from several donors. TCRdb stores this immuneACCESS table with in-frame sequences only. Part of the clones is absent; in the studies checked, under half of the shortfall reflects unresolved V genes, and no reason is known for the rest. D and trimming were read from the DNA, whereas the V and J calls and clone size are those reported in that table. This sample comprises 950,000 to 1,100,000 clones, about 84% of them detected only once. The ten largest clones represent 0.55% to 0.7% of the sample.

Donors were healthy HIV-negative adults with no recently reported acute infections or vaccinations. Every donor was a Caucasian adult living in Nashville, Tennessee, USA. Magnetic negative selection was used to enrich CD4+ T cells, after which naive cells were positively selected on CD45RA and the negative fraction became the memory subset. After blood collection by leukapheresis, PBMCs were isolated using Ficoll-Histopaque density gradient centrifugation and then cryopreserved in the vapor phase of liquid nitrogen. Purity and quantity of every magnetically sorted T cell population were checked by analytical flow cytometry. Genomic DNA was isolated from each sorted fraction and quantified by UV absorbance on a Nanodrop 2000c. Including cysteine and phenylalanine, the CDR3 has 15 amino acids. The CDR3 DNA has 45 bases and is translated from base 1. V loses 1 base, J loses 7 bases, and the germline ends lie 16 bases apart. The germline V gene encodes CDR1 LNHDA and CDR2 SQIVND (reference sequence).

The receptor's source is a man aged 18-30 years in good health. Some clones in this sample may be carry-over from other donors' samples. What was sequenced was memory CD4+ T cells from PBMCs. Per the publication, the cell subset or site label means: CD45RA-negative fraction. The chain links TRBV19 with TRBJ2-5, with no D gene named confidently. The CDR3 is CASSIAPAASGTQYF. The DNA is as follows: TGTGCCAGTAGTATAGCCCCAGCAGCCAGTGGGACCCAGTACTTC.